The next 9 T cell receptor beta chains were all read from a single sample in a study of response to subunit inactivated influenza vaccine. TCRdb itself ran the RT-PCR reads through MiXCR, one entry per CDR3 protein. The sample has roughly 570,000 distinct CDR3 sequences, around 13% seen once. The sample here was PBMCs from blood, taken 35 to 45 days after vaccination. The receptors here all came from a man in his fifties who received an inactivated influenza vaccine.

This clonotype was found a few times. This rearrangement joins TRBV12-3 or TRBV12-4 to TRBJ2-3, with 9 nucleotides matching TRBD2. This CDR3 spans 16 amino acids. V shed 2 bases, J shed 4 bases, and the junction held 7 bases outside the gene matches. The DNA of the CDR3 is TGTGCCAGCAGTTTAAATAGCGGGGGAAGGGCAGATACGCAGTATTTT. Its translation: CASSLNSGGRADTQYF.

This clonotype was seen at least ten times. The rearrangement joins TRBV20-1 to TRBJ1-2, with D possibly being TRBD1 (5 bases). The CDR3 covers 15 residues. Germline CDR1 and CDR2: DFQATT and SNEGSKA (reference sequence). V lost 8 bases and J lost 2, with 21 bases in between. The CDR3 is CSTGTRGTVNYGYTF. DNA for the CDR3: TGCAGTACGGGGACCCGCGGGACGGTAAACTATGGCTACACCTTC.

V is TRBV3-1 and J is TRBJ2-2; D not certain. The CDR3 loop spans 15 amino acids. Germline CDR1 reads LGHDT; CDR2 reads YNNKEL (reference sequence). The V gene lost 9 bases and the J gene lost 2 bases, with 16 bases spanning the gap. In DNA form, the CDR3 reads TGTGCCAGTCACCAGGCTGGCTCAAACACCGGGGAGCTGTTTTTT. Residues: CASHQAGSNTGELFF.

This clonotype was detected only a few times. V usage is TRBV20-1 and J usage is TRBJ2-7, with TRBD1 matching 7 bases. V lost 0 bases to trimming and J lost 1 base; unmatched junction nucleotides: 3. The CDR3 length is 14 residues. CDR1 DFQATT and CDR2 SNEGSKA come from the germline V gene (reference sequence). The CDR3 is CSAREDRFSYEQYF. The CDR3 DNA reads as TGCAGTGCTAGAGAGGACAGGTTTTCCTACGAGCAGTACTTC.

The rearrangement joins TRBV2 to TRBJ2-5, with 7 bases that match TRBD1. The CDR3 extends over 12 amino acids. V lost 6 bases to trimming and J lost 9 bases; unmatched junction nucleotides: 7. Germline CDR1 SNHLY, CDR2 FYNNEI. The DNA of the CDR3 is TGTGCCAGCAGGGGGACAGACAGTGCCCAGTACTTC. It codes for CASRGTDSAQYF.

With regard to this clonotype: One end of the junction does not line up with germline, which may come from a read error. The chain uses TRBV7-7 and TRBJ2-5; 7 nucleotides line up with TRBD1. Per the germline V gene, CDR1 is SSHAT and CDR2 is FNYEAQ (reference sequence). The CDR3 sequence is 15 residues long. CDR3 in DNA: TGTGCTAGCAGCTTTCAAGGGGGCAAGGGTGAGACCCAGTACTTC. Its protein product is CASSFQGGKGETQYF.

This chain links TRBV28 with TRBJ1-1; TRBD1 matches 7 bases. V shed 7 bases and J 7 bases; nucleotides not matched to a gene: 6. In germline, CDR1 is MDHEN, CDR2 SYDVKM. The CDR3 has 12 residues. The CDR3 nucleotides are TGTGCCAGCATCCCTCGGGACAGTGAAGCTTTCTTT. It is translated as CASIPRDSEAFF.

There are a few counts of this clonotype. V usage is TRBV5-1 and J usage is TRBJ2-7; no definite D call. The length of the CDR3 is 13 residues. V lost 5 bases and J lost 4, with 13 bases in between. Per the germline V gene, CDR1 is SGHRS and CDR2 is YFSETQ. The CDR3 region is CASSPNDNYEQYF. The DNA of the CDR3 is TGCGCCAGCAGTCCGAACGACAATTACGAGCAGTACTTC.

This clonotype was picked up many times. The V and J genes are TRBV6-2 or TRBV6-3 and TRBJ2-3, with D tentatively TRBD2 (6 bases). V lost 5 bases to trimming and J lost 7 bases, with 19 bases between them. Germline CDR1 and CDR2: MNHEY and SVGEGT. The CDR3 has 15 residues. CDR3 residues: CASSPRAGVSYTQYF. DNA for the CDR3: TGTGCCAGCAGTCCCAGAGCGGGTGTCTCGTATACGCAGTATTTT.